The 13 T cell receptor beta chains given below trace back to one sample, sequenced in a study of blood T cell repertoires in COVID-19. This table comes from immunoSEQ multiplex PCR, and its TCRdb copy is limited to in-frame clones, with some not included. The sample includes around 64,000 clones, 65% to 85% of them seen just once. Sequencing was performed on PBMCs or T cells enriched from blood (not recorded which). Every receptor here comes from a woman in her sixties or seventies who had been exposed to COVID-19.

The chain combines TRBV28 with TRBJ1-5, with a weak D call TRBD1 (6 bases). Germline CDR1 is MDHEN and CDR2 is SYDVKM. Trimming removed 3 bases from V and 1 base from J, with 10 bases in between. The CDR3 extends over 15 amino acids. The CDR3 nucleotides are TGTGCCAGCAGTTTCCCAGGGGCGAGCAATCAGCCCCAGCATTTT. This encodes CASSFPGASNQPQHF.

The V call is TRBV24-1, the J call TRBJ2-1, with D possibly TRBD2 on 6 matching bases. Germline assignment: CDR1 KGHDR and CDR2 SFDVKD. CDR3 length: 17 residues. V lost 8 bases to trimming and J lost 0 bases, with 19 bases between them. The CDR3 protein is CATNGASSVPSYNEQFF. The CDR3 nucleotides are TGTGCCACCAACGGGGCCTCTAGCGTTCCCTCCTACAATGAGCAGTTCTTC.

The rearrangement joins TRBV28 to TRBJ1-2; 7 bases line up with TRBD1. J lost 4 bases, V lost 6 bases, and 8 bases had no gene match. The CDR3 covers 14 residues. From germline, CDR1 is MDHEN and CDR2 SYDVKM. As DNA, the CDR3 is TGTGCCAGCAGGATTCAGGGACAGTCCTATGGCTACACCTTC. Protein sequence: CASRIQGQSYGYTF.

The chain joins TRBV11-2 to TRBJ2-5; D might be TRBD1 (5 bases). Trimming shortened V by 3 bases and J by 1 base, and 6 bases separated the two germline ends. Germline V lookup: CDR1 SGHAT, CDR2 FQNNGV. The CDR3 has 13 amino acids. CDR3 residues: CASSLGRQETQYF. CDR3 nucleotides: TGTGCCAGCAGCTTGGGGCGCCAAGAGACCCAGTACTTC.

This chain links TRBV11-2 with TRBJ2-6, with 7 positions matching TRBD1. This CDR3 spans 19 amino acids. Germline assignment: CDR1 SGHAT and CDR2 FQNNGV. V lost 5 bases to trimming and J lost 1 base; unmatched junction nucleotides: 14. The CDR3 sequence is CASSPESQGTGSGANVLTF. CDR3 DNA sequence: TGTGCCAGCAGCCCGGAATCACAGGGGACCGGGTCTGGGGCCAACGTCCTGACTTTC.

This clone has a single count. The rearrangement links TRBV11-2 to TRBJ2-7; TRBD2 aligns across 12 bases. V dropped 4 bases and J dropped 3; count of bases not matched to a gene: 4. Germline CDR1 SGHAT, CDR2 FQNNGV. This CDR3 contains 15 residues. Here the CDR3 reads CASSSSGRANYEQYF. The CDR3, as DNA: TGTGCCAGCAGCTCTAGCGGGAGGGCCAACTACGAGCAGTACTTC.

The chain joins TRBV24-1 to TRBJ2-2; 14 bases align to TRBD2. Trimming cost V 5 bases and J 1 base; bases outside gene matches: 2. Per germline, CDR1 KGHDR and CDR2 SFDVKD. The CDR3 is made up of 17 amino acids. CDR3 sequence (DNA): TGTGCCACCAGTGGGGGACTAGCGGGGGTGAACACCGGGGAGCTGTTTTTT. Translating it yields CATSGGLAGVNTGELFF.

The J gene is TRBJ1-3, the V gene TRBV30; 7 bases agree with TRBD1. Per the germline V gene, CDR1 is GTSNPN and CDR2 is SVGIG (reference sequence). V shed 0 bases and J 1 base; nucleotides not matched to a gene: 3. The CDR3 runs to 15 residues. This CDR3 is CAWSVAGGSGNTIYF. For the CDR3, the DNA is TGTGCCTGGAGTGTTGCAGGGGGTTCTGGAAACACCATATATTTT.

J is TRBJ1-4 and V is TRBV10-1; D remains unclear. The germline V and J ends were trimmed by 6 bases and 11 bases, with 19 bases remaining between them. From germline, CDR1 is WNHNN and CDR2 SYGVQD (reference sequence). There are 14 residues in the CDR3. The CDR3 here is CASSPDMETNKLFF. The CDR3, as DNA: TGCGCCAGCAGCCCCGACATGGAAACAAACAAACTGTTTTTT.

This rearrangement joins TRBV7-8 to TRBJ2-7, with 8 bases that match TRBD1. The CDR3 runs 14 residues. Trimming cost V 5 bases and J 7 bases; bases outside gene matches: 10. The germline V gene encodes CDR1 SGHVS and CDR2 FQNEAQ. This CDR3 is CASSPGQGLEEQYF. CDR3 nucleotide sequence: TGTGCCAGCAGCCCTGGACAGGGATTGGAAGAGCAGTACTTC. Filled out from reference TRBV7-8 and TRBJ2-7, the complete variable domain reads GAGVSQSPRYKVAKRGQDVALRCDPISGHVSLFWYQQALGQGPEFLTYFQNEAQLDKSGLPSDRFFAERPEGSVSTLKIQRTQQEDSAVYLCASSPGQGLEEQYFGPGTRLTVT.

This chain links TRBV6-5 with TRBJ2-1, with TRBD2 identical over 10 bases. CDR1 MNHEY and CDR2 SVGAGI come from the germline V gene. This CDR3 has 15 amino acids. Trimming took 5 bases from V and 5 from J; bases not matched to a gene: 6. CDR3 bases: TGTGCCAGCAGTCGGCGGCTAGCGGGGGACAATGAGCAGTTCTTC. Translated, it gives CASSRRLAGDNEQFF.

This clone was detected ten times or more. J is TRBJ2-1 and V is TRBV27; tentative D call: TRBD2 (6 bases). CDR3 size: 14 residues. Germline CDR1 is MNHEY and CDR2 is SMNVEV (reference sequence). Trimming left V 7 bases short and J 4 bases short, with 14 bases between. This chain's CDR3 is CASMSGATYNEQFF. The CDR3 DNA follows: TGTGCCAGCATGTCGGGAGCGACTTACAATGAGCAGTTCTTC.

The rearrangement joins TRBV29-1 to TRBJ2-7, with D perhaps TRBD1 (6 bases). CDR1 and CDR2 from the germline V gene are SQVTM and ANQGSEA. The ends were cut back, 4 bases at V and 6 bases at J, with 19 bases in the middle. CDR3 length: 14 residues. Here the CDR3 reads CSVGSTGMQSEQYF. CDR3 sequence (DNA): TGCAGCGTTGGGTCTACAGGGATGCAAAGCGAGCAGTACTTC.